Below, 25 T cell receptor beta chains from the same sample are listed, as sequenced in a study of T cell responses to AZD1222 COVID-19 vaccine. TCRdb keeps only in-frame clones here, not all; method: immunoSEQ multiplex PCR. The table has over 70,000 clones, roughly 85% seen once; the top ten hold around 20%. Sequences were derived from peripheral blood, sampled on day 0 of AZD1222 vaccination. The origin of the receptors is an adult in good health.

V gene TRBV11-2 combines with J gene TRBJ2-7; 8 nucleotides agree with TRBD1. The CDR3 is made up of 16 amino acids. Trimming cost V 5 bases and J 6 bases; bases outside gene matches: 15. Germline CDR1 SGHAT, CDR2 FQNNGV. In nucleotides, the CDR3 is TGTGCCAGCAGCCATTACCGGTCGGCAGGGGGCGGCGAGCAGTACTTC. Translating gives CASSHYRSAGGGEQYF.

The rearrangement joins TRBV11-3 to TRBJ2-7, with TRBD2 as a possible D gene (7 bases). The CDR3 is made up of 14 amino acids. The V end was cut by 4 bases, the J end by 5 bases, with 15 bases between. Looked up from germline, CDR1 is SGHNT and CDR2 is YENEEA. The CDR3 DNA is TGTGCCAGCAGCTCGGGGGGCATCGACCACGAGCAGTACTTC. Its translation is CASSSGGIDHEQYF.

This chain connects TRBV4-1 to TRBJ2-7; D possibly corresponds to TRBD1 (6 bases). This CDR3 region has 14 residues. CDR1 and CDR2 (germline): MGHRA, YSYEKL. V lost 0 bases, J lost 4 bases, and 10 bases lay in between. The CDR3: CASSQDKGVYEQYF. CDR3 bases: TGCGCCAGCAGCCAAGATAAGGGGGTGTACGAGCAGTACTTC.

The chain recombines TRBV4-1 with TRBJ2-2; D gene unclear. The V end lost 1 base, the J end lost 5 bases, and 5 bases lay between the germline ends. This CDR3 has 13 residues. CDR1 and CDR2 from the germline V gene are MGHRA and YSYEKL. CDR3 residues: CASSQGLTGELFF. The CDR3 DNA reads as TGCGCCAGCAGCCAAGGACTTACCGGGGAGCTGTTTTTT.

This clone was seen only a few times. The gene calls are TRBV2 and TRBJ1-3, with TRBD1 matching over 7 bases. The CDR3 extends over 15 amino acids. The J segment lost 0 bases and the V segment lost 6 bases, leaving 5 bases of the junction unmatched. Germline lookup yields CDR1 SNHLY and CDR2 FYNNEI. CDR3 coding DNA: TGTGCCAGCAGGACAGGGATATTCTCTGGAAACACCATATATTTT. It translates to CASRTGIFSGNTIYF.

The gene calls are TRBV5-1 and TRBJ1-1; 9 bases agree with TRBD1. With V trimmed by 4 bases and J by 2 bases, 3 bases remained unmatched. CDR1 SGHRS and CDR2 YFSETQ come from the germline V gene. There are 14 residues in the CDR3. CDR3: CASSRTGANTEAFF. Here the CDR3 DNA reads TGCGCCAGCAGCCGGACAGGGGCCAACACTGAAGCTTTCTTT.

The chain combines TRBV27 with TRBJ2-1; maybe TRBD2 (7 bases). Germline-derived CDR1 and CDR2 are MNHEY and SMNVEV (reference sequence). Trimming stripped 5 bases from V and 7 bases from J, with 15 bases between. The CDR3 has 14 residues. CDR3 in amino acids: CASSPQGRENEQFF. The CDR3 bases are TGTGCCAGCAGTCCGCAGGGGAGGGAGAATGAGCAGTTCTTC.

The CDR3 sequence: CASSQEIRSSEAFF. The CDR3 nucleotides are TGTGCCAGCAGCCAAGAGATCCGGTCTAGTGAAGCTTTCTTT. This sequence joins TRBV14 and TRBJ1-1, with D unresolved. Germline V lookup: CDR1 SGHDN, CDR2 FVKESK. V lost 0 bases and J lost 7, with 12 bases in between. The CDR3 is 14 residues long.

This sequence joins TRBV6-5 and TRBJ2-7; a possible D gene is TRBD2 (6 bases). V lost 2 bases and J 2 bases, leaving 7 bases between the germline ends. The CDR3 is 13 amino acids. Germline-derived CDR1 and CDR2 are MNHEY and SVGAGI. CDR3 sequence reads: CASSYGGTYEQYF. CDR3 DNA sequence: TGTGCCAGCAGTTACGGGGGGACCTACGAGCAGTACTTC.

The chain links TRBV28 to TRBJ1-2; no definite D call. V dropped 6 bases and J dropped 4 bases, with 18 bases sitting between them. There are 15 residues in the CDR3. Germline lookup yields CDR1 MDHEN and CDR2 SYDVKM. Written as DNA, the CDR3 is TGTGCCAGCAGCAGACCGGTCCTCTTGAGCTATGGCTACACCTTC. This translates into CASSRPVLLSYGYTF.

The chain's CDR3 is CASSLAGSQETQYF. CDR3 coding DNA: TGCGCCAGCAGCTTGGCGGGCAGCCAAGAGACCCAGTACTTC. This chain uses TRBV5-1 with TRBJ2-5, with no clear D. Germline CDR1 reads SGHRS; CDR2 reads YFSETQ. V was trimmed by 0 bases and J by 1 base, leaving 7 bases between them. The CDR3 length is 14 residues. The whole variable domain, filled in from reference TRBV5-1 and TRBJ2-5, reads KAGVTQTPRYLIKTRGQQVTLSCSPISGHRSVSWYQQTPGQGLQFLFEYFSETQRNKGNFPGRFSGRQFSNSRSEMNVSTLELGDSALYLCASSLAGSQETQYFGPGTRLLVL.

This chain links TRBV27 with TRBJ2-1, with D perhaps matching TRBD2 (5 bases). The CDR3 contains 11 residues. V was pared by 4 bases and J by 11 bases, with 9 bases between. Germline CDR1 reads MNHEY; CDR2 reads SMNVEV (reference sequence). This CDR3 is CASSSTNQQFF. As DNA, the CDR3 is TGTGCCAGCAGTTCGACTAACCAGCAGTTCTTC.

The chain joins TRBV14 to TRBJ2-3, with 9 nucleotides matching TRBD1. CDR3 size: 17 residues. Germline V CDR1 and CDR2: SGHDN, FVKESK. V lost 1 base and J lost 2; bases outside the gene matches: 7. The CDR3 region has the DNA TGTGCCAGCAGCCAAGCTATTGGGACAGGGTACACAGATACGCAGTATTTT. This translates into CASSQAIGTGYTDTQYF.

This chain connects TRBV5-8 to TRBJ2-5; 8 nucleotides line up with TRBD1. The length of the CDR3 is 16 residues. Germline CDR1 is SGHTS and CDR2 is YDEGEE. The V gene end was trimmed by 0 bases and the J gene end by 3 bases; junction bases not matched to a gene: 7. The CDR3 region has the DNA TGTGCCAGCAGCTTGGGTACAGGGGGTTTCGAAGAGACCCAGTACTTC. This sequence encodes CASSLGTGGFEETQYF.

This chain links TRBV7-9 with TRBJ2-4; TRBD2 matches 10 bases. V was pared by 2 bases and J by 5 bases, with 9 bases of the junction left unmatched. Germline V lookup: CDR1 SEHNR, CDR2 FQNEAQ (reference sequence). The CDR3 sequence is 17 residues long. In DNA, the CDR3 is TGTGCCAGCAGCTTAACCCTAGCGGGGGAAAACCAAAACATTCAGTACTTC. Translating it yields CASSLTLAGENQNIQYF.

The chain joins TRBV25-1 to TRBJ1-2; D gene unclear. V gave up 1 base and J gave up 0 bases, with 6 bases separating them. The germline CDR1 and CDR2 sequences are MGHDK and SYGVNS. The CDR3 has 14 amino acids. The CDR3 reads CASSEWVANYGYTF. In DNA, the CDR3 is TGTGCCAGCAGTGAATGGGTAGCTAACTATGGCTACACCTTC.

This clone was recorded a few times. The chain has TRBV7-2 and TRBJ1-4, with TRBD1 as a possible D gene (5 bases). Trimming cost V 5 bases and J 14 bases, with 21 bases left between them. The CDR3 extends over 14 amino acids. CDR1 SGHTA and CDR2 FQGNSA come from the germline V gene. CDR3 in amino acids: CASSPQGESSHLFF. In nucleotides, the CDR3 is TGTGCCAGCAGCCCCCAGGGCGAGAGTAGCCATCTGTTTTTT.

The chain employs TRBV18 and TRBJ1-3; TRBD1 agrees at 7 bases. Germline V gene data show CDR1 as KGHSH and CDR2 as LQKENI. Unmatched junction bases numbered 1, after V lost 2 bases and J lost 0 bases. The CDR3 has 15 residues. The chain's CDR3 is CASSPGTASGNTIYF. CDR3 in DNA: TGTGCCAGCTCACCAGGGACAGCCTCTGGAAACACCATATATTTT. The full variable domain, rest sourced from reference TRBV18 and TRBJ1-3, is NAGVMQNPRHLVRRRGQEARLRCSPMKGHSHVYWYRQLPEEGLKFMVYLQKENIIDESGMPKERFSAEFPKEGPSILRIQQVVRGDSAAYFCASSPGTASGNTIYFGEGSWLTVV.

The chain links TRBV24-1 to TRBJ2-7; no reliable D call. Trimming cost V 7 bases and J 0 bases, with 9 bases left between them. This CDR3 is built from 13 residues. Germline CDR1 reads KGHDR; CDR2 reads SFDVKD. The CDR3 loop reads CATSTGSSYEQYF. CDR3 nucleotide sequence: TGTGCCACCAGCACCGGTAGCTCCTACGAGCAGTACTTC.

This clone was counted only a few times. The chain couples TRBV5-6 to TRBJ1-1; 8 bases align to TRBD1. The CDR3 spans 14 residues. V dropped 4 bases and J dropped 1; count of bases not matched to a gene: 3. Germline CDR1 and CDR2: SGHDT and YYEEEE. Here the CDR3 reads CASSPGTGNTEAFF. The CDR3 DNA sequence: TGTGCCAGCAGCCCTGGGACAGGGAACACTGAAGCTTTCTTT.

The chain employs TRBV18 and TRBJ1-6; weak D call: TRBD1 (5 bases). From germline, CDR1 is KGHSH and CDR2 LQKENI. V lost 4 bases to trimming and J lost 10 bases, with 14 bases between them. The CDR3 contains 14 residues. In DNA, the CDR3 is TGTGCCAGCTCACAAGGGGATAAGAGGTCACCCCTCCACTTT. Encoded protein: CASSQGDKRSPLHF. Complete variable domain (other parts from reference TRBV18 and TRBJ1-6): NAGVMQNPRHLVRRRGQEARLRCSPMKGHSHVYWYRQLPEEGLKFMVYLQKENIIDESGMPKERFSAEFPKEGPSILRIQQVVRGDSAAYFCASSQGDKRSPLHFGNGTRLTVT.

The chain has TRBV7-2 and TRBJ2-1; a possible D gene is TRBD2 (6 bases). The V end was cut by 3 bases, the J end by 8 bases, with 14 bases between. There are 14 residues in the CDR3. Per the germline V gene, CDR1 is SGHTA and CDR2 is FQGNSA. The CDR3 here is CASSFSPGADEQFF. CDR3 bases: TGTGCCAGCAGCTTTAGTCCGGGAGCAGATGAGCAGTTCTTC.

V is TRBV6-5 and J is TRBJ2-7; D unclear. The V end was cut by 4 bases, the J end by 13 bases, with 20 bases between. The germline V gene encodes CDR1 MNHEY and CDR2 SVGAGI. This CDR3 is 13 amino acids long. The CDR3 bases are TGTGCCAGCAGTTCCTCCTCGCCTCCTCTGATTTACTTC. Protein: CASSSSSPPLIYF.

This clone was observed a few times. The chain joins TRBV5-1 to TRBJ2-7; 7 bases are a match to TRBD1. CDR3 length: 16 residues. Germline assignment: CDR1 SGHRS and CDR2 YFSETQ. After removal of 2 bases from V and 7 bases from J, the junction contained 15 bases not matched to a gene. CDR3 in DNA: TGCGCCAGCAGCTTCATTACAGGGGTTGGGTTAAAGGAGCAGTACTTC. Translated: CASSFITGVGLKEQYF.

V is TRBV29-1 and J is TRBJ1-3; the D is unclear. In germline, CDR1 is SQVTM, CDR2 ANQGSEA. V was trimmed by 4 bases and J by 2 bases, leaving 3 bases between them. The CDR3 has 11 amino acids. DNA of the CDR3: TGCAGCGTTGCCACTGGAAACACCATATATTTT. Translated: CSVATGNTIYF.